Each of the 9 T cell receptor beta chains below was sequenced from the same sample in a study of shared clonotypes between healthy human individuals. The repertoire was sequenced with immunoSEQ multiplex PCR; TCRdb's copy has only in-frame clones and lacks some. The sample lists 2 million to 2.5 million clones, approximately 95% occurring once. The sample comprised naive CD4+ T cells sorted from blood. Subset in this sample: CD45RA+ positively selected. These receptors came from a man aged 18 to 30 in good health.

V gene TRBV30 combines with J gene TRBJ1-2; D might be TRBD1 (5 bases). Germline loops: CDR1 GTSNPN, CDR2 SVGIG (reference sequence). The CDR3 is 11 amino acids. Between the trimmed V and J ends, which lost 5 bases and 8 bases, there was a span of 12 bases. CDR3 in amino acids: CAWRIGVGYTF. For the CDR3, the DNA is TGTGCCTGGCGAATAGGGGTCGGCTACACCTTC.

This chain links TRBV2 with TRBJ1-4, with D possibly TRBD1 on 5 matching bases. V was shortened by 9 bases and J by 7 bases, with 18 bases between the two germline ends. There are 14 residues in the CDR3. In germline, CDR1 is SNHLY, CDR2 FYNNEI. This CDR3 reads CARGQVKVGEKLFF. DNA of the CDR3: TGTGCCAGGGGGCAGGTCAAGGTTGGTGAAAAACTGTTTTTT.

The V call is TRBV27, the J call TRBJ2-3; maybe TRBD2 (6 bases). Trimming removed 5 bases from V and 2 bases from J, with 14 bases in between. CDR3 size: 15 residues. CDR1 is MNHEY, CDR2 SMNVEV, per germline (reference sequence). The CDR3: CASSTSGTPTDTQYF. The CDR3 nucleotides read TGTGCCAGCAGTACTTCCGGGACTCCCACAGATACGCAGTATTTT.

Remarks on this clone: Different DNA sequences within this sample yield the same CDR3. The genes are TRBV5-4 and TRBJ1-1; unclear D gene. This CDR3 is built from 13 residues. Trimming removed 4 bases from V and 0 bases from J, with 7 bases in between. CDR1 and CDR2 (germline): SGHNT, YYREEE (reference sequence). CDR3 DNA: TGTGCCAGCAGCCTAGACATGAACACTGAAGCTTTCTTT. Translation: CASSLDMNTEAFF.

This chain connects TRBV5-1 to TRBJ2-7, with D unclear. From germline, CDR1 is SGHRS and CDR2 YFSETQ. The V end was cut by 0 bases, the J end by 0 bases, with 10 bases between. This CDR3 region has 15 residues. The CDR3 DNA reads TGCGCCAGCAGCTTGGGGCCCGTGAGCTCCTACGAGCAGTACTTC. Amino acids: CASSLGPVSSYEQYF.

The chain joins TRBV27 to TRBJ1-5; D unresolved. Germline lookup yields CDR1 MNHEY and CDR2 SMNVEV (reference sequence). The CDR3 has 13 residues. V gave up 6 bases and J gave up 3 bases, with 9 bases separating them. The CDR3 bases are TGTGCCAGCAGCACCCGGGACAATCAGCCCCAGCATTTT. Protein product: CASSTRDNQPQHF.

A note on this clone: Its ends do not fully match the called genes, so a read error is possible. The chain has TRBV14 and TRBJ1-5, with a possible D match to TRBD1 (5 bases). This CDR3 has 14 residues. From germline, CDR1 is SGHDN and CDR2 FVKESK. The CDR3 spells CASSQTSGNRPQHF. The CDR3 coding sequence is TGTGCCAGCAGCCAGACCTCAGGGAATCGGCCCCAGCATTTT.

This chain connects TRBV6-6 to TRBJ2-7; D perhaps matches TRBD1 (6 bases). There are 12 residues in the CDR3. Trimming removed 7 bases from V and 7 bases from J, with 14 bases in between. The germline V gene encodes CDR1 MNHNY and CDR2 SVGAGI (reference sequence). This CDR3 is CASTGAFREQYF. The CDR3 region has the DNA TGTGCCAGCACAGGGGCCTTTCGGGAGCAGTACTTC.

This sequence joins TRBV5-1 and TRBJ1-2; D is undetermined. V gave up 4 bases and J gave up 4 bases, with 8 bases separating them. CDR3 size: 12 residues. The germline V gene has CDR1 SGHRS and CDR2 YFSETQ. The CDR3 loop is CASSPDFYGYTF. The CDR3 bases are TGCGCCAGCAGCCCTGACTTCTATGGCTACACCTTC.